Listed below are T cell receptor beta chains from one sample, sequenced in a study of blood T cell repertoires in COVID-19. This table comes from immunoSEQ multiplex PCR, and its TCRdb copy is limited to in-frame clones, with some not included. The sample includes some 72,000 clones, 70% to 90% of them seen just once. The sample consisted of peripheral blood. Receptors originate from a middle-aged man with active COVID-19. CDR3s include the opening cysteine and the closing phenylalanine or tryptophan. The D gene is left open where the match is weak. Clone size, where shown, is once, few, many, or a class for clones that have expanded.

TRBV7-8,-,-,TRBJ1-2,CASSLGQGRSNYGYTF,TGTGCCAGCAGCTTAGGTCAGGGCAGATCTAACTATGGCTACACCTTC
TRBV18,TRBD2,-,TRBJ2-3,CASSSNSAGGPLTDTQYF,TGTGCCAGCTCCTCGAACTCAGCGGGAGGGCCGCTTACAGATACGCAGTATTTT
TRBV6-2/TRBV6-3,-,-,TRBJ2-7,CASSSLGAERSYEQYF,TGTGCCAGCAGTTCCCTGGGGGCAGAACGCTCCTACGAGCAGTACTTC
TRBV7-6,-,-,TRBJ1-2,CASSLAAEGGGYTF,TGTGCCAGCAGCTTAGCCGCGGAGGGAGGGGGCTACACCTTC
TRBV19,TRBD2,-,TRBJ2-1,CASSMASGYNEQFF,TGTGCCAGTAGTATGGCTAGCGGTTACAATGAGCAGTTCTTC
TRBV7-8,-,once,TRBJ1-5,CASSRDIYSNQPQHF,TGTGCCAGCAGCCGGGACATCTATAGCAATCAGCCCCAGCATTTT
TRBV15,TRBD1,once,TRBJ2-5,CATSWGGRQGAETQYF,TGTGCCACCAGCTGGGGGGGGAGACAGGGGGCAGAGACCCAGTACTTC
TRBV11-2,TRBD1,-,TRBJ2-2,CASSSDRNGELFF,TGTGCCAGCAGCTCGGACAGGAACGGGGAGCTGTTTTTT
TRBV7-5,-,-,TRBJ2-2,CVRSLYRGLWTGELFF,TGTGTCAGAAGCTTATACAGGGGTTTGTGGACCGGGGAGCTGTTTTTT
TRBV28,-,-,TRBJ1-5,CASSSYTVSNQPQHF,TGTGCCAGCAGTTCCTACACAGTTAGCAATCAGCCCCAGCATTTT
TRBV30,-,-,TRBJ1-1,CAWSGGGRNTEAFF,TGTGCCTGGAGTGGCGGGGGACGGAACACTGAAGCTTTCTTT
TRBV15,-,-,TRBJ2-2,CATSGSGRVTGELFF,TGTGCCACCAGCGGTTCGGGCAGGGTTACCGGGGAGCTGTTTTTT
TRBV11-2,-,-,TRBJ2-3,CASSLSIRTDTQYF,TGTGCCAGCAGCCTGTCTATTCGCACAGATACGCAGTATTTT
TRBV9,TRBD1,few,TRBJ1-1,CASNRQGRDTEAFF,TGTGCCAGCAACCGACAGGGGAGGGACACTGAAGCTTTCTTT
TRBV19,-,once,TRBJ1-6,CASSIAAGRFSYNSPLHF,TGTGCCAGTAGTATCGCGGCAGGGCGATTCTCCTATAATTCACCCCTCCACTTT
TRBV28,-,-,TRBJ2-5,CASSSGSETQYF,TGTGCCAGCAGTTCAGGGTCAGAGACCCAGTACTTC
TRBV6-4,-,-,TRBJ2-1,CASSDSDNNEQFF,TGTGCCAGCAGTGACTCGGACAACAATGAGCAGTTCTTC
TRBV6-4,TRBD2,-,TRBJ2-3,CASSDSRGSGGTDTQYF,TGTGCCAGCAGTGACTCGAGGGGAAGCGGGGGCACAGATACGCAGTATTTT
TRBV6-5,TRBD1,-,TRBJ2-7,CASSIRDSPYEQYF,TGTGCCAGCAGTATACGGGACAGTCCCTACGAGCAGTACTTC
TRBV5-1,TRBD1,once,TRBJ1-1,CASSSDRAMNTEAFF,TGCGCCAGCAGCTCGGACAGGGCGATGAACACTGAAGCTTTCTTT
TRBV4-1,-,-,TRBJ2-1,CASSQGQNLYNEQFF,TGCGCCAGCAGCCAAGGACAGAACCTATACAATGAGCAGTTCTTC
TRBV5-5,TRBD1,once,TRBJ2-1,CASSLATGGPLSYNEQFF,TGTGCCAGCAGCTTGGCGACAGGGGGGCCCCTCTCCTACAATGAGCAGTTCTTC
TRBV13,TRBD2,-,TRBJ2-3,CASSLGAGLTDTQYF,TGTGCCAGCAGCTTAGGAGCGGGACTAACAGATACGCAGTATTTT
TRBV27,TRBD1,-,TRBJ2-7,CASSSPDRQYEQYF,TGTGCCAGCAGTTCCCCGGACAGGCAGTACGAGCAGTACTTC
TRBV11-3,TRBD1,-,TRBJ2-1,CASSLGTGRGNEQFF,TGTGCCAGCAGCCTAGGGACAGGGAGGGGGAATGAGCAGTTCTTC
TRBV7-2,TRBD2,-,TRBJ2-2,CASSLESGGRGTGELFF,TGTGCCAGCAGCTTAGAAAGCGGGGGCCGGGGGACCGGGGAGCTGTTTTTT
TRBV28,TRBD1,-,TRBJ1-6,CASSLTDRGPPSLHF,TGTGCCAGCAGTTTAACAGACAGGGGGCCACCATCCCTCCACTTT
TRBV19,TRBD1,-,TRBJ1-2,CASSATGGMNYGYTF,TGTGCCAGTAGTGCAACAGGGGGCATGAACTATGGCTACACCTTC
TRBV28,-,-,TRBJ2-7,CASTSRTHKYEQYF,TGTGCCAGCACGTCGAGGACACATAAGTACGAGCAGTACTTC
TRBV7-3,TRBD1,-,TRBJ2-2,CASSRTGASGELFF,TGTGCCAGCAGCCGCACAGGGGCGTCCGGGGAGCTGTTTTTT
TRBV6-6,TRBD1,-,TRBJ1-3,CASSLVTGTGKTGNTIYF,TGTGCCAGCAGTCTAGTTACAGGGACAGGGAAGACTGGAAACACCATATATTTT
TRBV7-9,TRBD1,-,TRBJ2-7,CASSPIRGPGYEQYF,TGTGCCAGCAGCCCGATCAGGGGGCCGGGCTACGAGCAGTACTTC
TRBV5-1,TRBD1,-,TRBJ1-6,CASSGQGSNSPLHF,TGCGCCAGCAGCGGACAGGGGTCCAATTCACCCCTCCACTTT
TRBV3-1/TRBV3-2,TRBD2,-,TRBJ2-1,CASSQVAGTSGNNEQFF,TGTGCCAGCAGCCAGGTGGCCGGGACTAGCGGAAACAATGAGCAGTTCTTC
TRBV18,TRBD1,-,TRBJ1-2,CASSQKTGVGYTF,TGTGCCAGCTCACAAAAGACAGGGGTTGGCTACACCTTC
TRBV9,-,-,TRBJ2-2,CASSVSSGELFF,TGTGCCAGCAGCGTTAGTAGCGGGGAGCTGTTTTTT
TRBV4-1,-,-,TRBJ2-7,CASSQELLIYEQYF,TGCGCCAGCAGCCAAGAACTTCTCATCTACGAGCAGTACTTC
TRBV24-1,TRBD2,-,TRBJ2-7,CATSDTGTSGAYEQYF,TGTGCCACCAGTGACACCGGGACTAGCGGGGCCTACGAGCAGTACTTC
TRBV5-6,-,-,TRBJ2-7,CASSFSGVTYEQYF,TGTGCCAGCAGCTTTAGCGGAGTCACCTACGAGCAGTACTTC
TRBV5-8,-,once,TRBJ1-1,CASSFPRIEAFF,TGTGCCAGCAGCTTTCCGCGGATCGAAGCTTTCTTT
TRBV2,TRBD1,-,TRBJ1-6,CASSVDRVNSPLHF,TGTGCCAGCAGTGTTGACAGGGTGAATTCACCCCTCCACTTT
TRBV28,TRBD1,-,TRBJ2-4,CASNLQGAANIQYF,TGTGCCAGCAACCTACAGGGGGCGGCAAACATTCAGTACTTC
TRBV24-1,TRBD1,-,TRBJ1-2,CATSDPQDRLSYTF,TGTGCCACCAGTGACCCCCAGGACAGGCTCAGCTACACCTTC
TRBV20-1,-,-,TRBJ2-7,CSASPSYEQYF,TGCAGTGCCAGTCCATCCTACGAGCAGTACTTC
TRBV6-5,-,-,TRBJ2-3,CASRTRMGDTQYF,TGTGCCAGCAGGACTAGAATGGGAGATACGCAGTATTTT
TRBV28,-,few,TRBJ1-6,CASSLEVQNSPLHF,TGTGCCAGCAGTTTAGAGGTTCAAAATTCACCCCTCCACTTT
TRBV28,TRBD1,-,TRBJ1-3,CASSRSQGDSGNTIYF,TGTGCCAGCAGCCGCAGCCAGGGGGACTCTGGAAACACCATATATTTT
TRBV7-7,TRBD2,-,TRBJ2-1,CASSPGGLNEQFF,TGTGCTAGCAGCCCCGGGGGGTTGAATGAGCAGTTCTTC
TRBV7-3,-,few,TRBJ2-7,CASSSPGYEQYF,TGTGCCAGCAGCTCCCCAGGGTACGAGCAGTACTTC
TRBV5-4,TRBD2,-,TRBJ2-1,CASSSGLAGTMHEQFF,TGTGCCAGCAGCTCAGGACTAGCGGGAACCATGCATGAGCAGTTCTTC
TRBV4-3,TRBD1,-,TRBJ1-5,CASSQDRGPNNQPQHF,TGCGCCAGCAGCCAGGACAGGGGCCCAAACAATCAGCCCCAGCATTTT
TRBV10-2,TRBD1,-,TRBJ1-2,CASSGDRFVHTF,TGCGCCAGCAGTGGGGACAGGTTCGTCCACACCTTC
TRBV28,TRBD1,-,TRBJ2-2,CASSLYLTGGKDTGELFF,TGTGCCAGCAGTTTATACCTCACAGGGGGTAAGGACACCGGGGAGCTGTTTTTT
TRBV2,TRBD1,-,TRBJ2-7,CASRRQGPNYEQYF,TGTGCCAGCAGGAGACAGGGGCCGAACTACGAGCAGTACTTC
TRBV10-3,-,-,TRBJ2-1,CAITGSGYNEQFF,TGTGCCATCACCGGGAGCGGCTACAATGAGCAGTTCTTC
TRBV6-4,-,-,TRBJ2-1,CASSDEDSGHNEQFF,TGTGCCAGCAGTGACGAGGATAGCGGACACAATGAGCAGTTCTTC
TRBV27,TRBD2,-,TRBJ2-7,CASSRNTTISPGLAGEWSYEQYF,TGTGCCAGCAGCCGCAATACCACCATTTCCCCGGGACTAGCGGGAGAGTGGTCCTACGAGCAGTACTTC
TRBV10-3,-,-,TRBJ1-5,CAISDQQGRPQHF,TGTGCCATCAGTGATCAACAGGGTCGGCCCCAGCATTTT